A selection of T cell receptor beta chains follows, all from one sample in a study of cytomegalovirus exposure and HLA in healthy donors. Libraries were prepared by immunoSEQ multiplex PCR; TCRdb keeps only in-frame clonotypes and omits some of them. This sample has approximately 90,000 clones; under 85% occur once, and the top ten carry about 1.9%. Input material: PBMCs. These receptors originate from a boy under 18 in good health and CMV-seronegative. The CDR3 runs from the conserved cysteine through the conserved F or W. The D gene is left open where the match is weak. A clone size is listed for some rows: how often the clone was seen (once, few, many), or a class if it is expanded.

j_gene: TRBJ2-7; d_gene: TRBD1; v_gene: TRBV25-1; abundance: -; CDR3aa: CASSEYPPSGTEGYEQYF; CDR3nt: TGTGCCAGCAGTGAATATCCCCCTTCCGGGACAGAGGGATACGAGCAGTACTTC
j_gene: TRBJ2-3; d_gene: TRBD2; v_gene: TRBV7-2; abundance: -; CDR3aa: CASSPGTNWRTDTQYF; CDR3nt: TGTGCCAGCAGCCCAGGGACTAACTGGCGCACAGATACGCAGTATTTT
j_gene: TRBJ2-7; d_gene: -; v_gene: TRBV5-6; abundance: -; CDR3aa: CASSLALRYEQYF; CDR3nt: TGTGCCAGCAGCTTGGCACTTCGCTACGAGCAGTACTTC
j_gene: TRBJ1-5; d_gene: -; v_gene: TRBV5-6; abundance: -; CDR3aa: CASSFGRSNQPQHF; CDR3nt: TGTGCCAGCAGCTTTGGGAGAAGCAATCAGCCCCAGCATTTT
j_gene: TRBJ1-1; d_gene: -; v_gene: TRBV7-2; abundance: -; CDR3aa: CASSSQGNTEAFF; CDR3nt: TGTGCCAGCAGCTCACAGGGGAACACTGAAGCTTTCTTT
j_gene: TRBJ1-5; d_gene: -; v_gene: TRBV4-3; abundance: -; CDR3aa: CASSPDRNQPQHF; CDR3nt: TGCGCCAGCAGCCCAGACAGGAATCAGCCCCAGCATTTT
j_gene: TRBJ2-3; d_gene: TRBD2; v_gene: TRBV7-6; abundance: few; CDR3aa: CASSPQPGTSLDTQYF; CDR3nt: TGTGCCAGCAGCCCCCAGCCCGGGACTAGCTTGGATACGCAGTATTTT
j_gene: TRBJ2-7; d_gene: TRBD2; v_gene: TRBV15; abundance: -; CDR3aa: CATSPSRASGYEQYF; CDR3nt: TGTGCCACCAGTCCTAGTAGGGCTAGCGGGTACGAGCAGTACTTC
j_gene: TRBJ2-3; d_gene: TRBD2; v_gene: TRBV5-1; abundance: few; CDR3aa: CASRWGLAGADTQYF; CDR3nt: TGCGCCAGCCGTTGGGGACTAGCGGGAGCGGATACGCAGTATTTT
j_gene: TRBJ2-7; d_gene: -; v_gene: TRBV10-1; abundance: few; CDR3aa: CASSDSRVLTEQYF; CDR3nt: TGCGCCAGCAGTGACTCGCGGGTCCTTACCGAGCAGTACTTC
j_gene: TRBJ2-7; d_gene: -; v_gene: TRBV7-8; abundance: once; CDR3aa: CASSSYAYEQYF; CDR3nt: TGTGCCAGCAGCTCGTATGCGTACGAGCAGTACTTC
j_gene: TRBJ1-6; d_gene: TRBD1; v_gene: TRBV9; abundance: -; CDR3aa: CASSQWDRGRNSPLHF; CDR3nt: TGTGCCAGCAGCCAGTGGGACAGGGGGCGGAATTCACCCCTCCACTTT
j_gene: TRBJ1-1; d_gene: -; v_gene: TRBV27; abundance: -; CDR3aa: CASSGPPGNTEAFF; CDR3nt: TGTGCCAGCAGTGGGCCCCCAGGGAATACTGAAGCTTTCTTT
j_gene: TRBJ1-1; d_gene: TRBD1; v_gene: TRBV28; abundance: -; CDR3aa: CATLGQAWTEAFF; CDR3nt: TGTGCCACCCTGGGACAGGCCTGGACTGAAGCTTTCTTT
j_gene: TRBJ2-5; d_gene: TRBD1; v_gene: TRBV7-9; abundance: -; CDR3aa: CASSGRGLGETQYF; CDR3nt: TGTGCCAGCAGCGGCAGGGGGCTGGGTGAGACCCAGTACTTC
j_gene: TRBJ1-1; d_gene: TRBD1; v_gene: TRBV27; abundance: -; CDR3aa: CASSLQGMNTEAFF; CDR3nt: TGTGCCAGCAGCCTACAGGGGATGAACACTGAAGCTTTCTTT
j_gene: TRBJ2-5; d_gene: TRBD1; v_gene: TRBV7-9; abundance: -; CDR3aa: CASSEGTGGVETQYF; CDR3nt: TGTGCCAGCAGCGAAGGGACAGGGGGCGTGGAGACCCAGTACTTC
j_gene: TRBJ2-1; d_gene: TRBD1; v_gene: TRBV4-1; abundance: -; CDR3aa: CASSTGAGGSYNEQFF; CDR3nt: TGCGCCAGCAGCACCGGGGCAGGGGGCTCCTACAATGAGCAGTTCTTC
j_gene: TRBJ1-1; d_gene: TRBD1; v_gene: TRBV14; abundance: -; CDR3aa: CASSQWDREAFF; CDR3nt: TGTGCCAGCAGCCAGTGGGACAGGGAAGCTTTCTTT
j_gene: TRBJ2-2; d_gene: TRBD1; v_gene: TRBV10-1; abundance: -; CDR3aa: CASSEVGTGVTGELFF; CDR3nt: TGCGCCAGCAGTGAAGTGGGGACAGGGGTCACCGGGGAGCTGTTTTTT
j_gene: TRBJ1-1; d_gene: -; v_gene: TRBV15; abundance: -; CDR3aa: CATSRGQWGRDTEAFF; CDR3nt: TGTGCCACCAGCAGAGGCCAGTGGGGGAGGGATACTGAAGCTTTCTTT
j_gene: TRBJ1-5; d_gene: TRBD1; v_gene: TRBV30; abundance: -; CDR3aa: CAWSAQDRGSNQPQHF; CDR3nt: TGTGCCTGGAGTGCCCAGGACAGGGGTAGCAATCAGCCCCAGCATTTT
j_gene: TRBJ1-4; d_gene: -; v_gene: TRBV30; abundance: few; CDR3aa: CAYQGLNEKLFF; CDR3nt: TGTGCCTACCAGGGGCTTAATGAAAAACTGTTTTTT
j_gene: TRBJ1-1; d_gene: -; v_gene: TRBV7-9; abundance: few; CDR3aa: CASSLPIQATEAFF; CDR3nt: TGTGCCAGCAGCTTACCAATACAGGCCACTGAAGCTTTCTTT
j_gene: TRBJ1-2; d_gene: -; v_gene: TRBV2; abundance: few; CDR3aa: CASTYGGSNYGYTF; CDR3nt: TGTGCCAGCACCTACGGAGGGTCTAACTATGGCTACACCTTC
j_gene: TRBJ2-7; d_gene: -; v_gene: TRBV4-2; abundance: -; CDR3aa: CASSQATGVSYEQYF; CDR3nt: TGTGCCAGCAGCCAAGCGACAGGAGTCTCCTACGAGCAGTACTTC
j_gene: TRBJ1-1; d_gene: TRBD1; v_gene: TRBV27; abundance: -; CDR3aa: CASSTTGENTEAFF; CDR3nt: TGTGCCAGCAGTACGACAGGGGAAAACACTGAAGCTTTCTTT
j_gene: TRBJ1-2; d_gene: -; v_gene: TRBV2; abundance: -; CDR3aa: CASPGSSQGNYGYTF; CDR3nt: TGTGCCAGCCCTGGGTCCTCACAGGGAAACTATGGCTACACCTTC
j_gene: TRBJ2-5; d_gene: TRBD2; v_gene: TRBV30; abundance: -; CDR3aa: CAWSDLAGGRETQYF; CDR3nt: TGTGCCTGGAGTGATCTAGCGGGGGGGCGAGAGACCCAGTACTTC
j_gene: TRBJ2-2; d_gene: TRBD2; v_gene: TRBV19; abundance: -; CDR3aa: CASSIVTTSEIWSTGELFF; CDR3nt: TGTGCCAGTAGTATAGTCACCACTAGCGAAATATGGAGCACCGGGGAGCTGTTTTTT
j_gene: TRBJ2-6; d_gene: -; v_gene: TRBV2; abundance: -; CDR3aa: CASSEGGTGANVLTF; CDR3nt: TGTGCCAGCAGTGAAGGAGGGACTGGGGCCAACGTCCTGACTTTC
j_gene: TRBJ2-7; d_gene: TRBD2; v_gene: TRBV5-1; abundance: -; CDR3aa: CASKNGLAENEQYF; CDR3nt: TGCGCCAGCAAAAACGGACTAGCGGAAAACGAGCAGTACTTC
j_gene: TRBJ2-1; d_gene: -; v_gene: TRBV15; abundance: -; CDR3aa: CATDGWPSYNEQFF; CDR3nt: TGTGCCACCGACGGGTGGCCCTCCTACAATGAGCAGTTCTTC
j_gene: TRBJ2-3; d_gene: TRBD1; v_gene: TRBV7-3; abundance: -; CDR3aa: CASSPQGGVTDTQYF; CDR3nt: TGTGCCAGCAGCCCCCAAGGGGGCGTGACAGATACGCAGTATTTT
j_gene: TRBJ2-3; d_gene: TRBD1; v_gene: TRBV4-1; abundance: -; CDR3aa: CASSQVGQADTQYF; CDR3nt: TGCGCCAGCAGCCAAGTCGGACAGGCAGATACGCAGTATTTT
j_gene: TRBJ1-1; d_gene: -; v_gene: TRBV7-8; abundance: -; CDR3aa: CASSRSVNTEAFF; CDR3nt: TGTGCCAGCAGCCGGAGTGTGAACACTGAAGCTTTCTTT
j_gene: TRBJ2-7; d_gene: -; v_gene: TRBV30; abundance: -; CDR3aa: CAWSALLQGEQYF; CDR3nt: TGTGCCTGGAGTGCGCTCCTCCAGGGAGAGCAGTACTTC
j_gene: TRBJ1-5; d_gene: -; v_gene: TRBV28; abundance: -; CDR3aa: CASKQNSNQPQHF; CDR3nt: TGTGCCAGCAAACAAAATAGCAATCAGCCCCAGCATTTT
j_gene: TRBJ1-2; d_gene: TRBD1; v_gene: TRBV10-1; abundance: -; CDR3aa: CASSLDRGYGYTF; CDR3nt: TGCGCCAGCAGTCTCGACAGGGGGTATGGCTACACCTTC
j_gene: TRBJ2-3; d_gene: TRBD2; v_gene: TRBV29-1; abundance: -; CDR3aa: CSVYRVAGISTDTQYF; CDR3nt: TGCAGCGTTTACAGAGTAGCGGGGATTAGCACAGATACGCAGTATTTT
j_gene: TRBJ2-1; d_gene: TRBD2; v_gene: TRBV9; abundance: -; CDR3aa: CASSVGGSSNEQFF; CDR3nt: TGTGCCAGCAGCGTAGGCGGGAGCTCCAATGAGCAGTTCTTC
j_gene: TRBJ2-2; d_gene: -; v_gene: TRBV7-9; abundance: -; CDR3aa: CASSLSDTGELFF; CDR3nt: TGTGCCAGCAGCTTGTCGGACACCGGGGAGCTGTTTTTT
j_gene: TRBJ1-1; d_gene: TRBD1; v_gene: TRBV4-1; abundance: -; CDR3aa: CASSGDRGRATEAFF; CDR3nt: TGCGCCAGCAGCGGGGACAGGGGGCGCGCCACTGAAGCTTTCTTT
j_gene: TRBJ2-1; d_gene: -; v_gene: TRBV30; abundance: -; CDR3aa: CAWSPGPNNEQFF; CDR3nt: TGTGCCTGGAGTCCCGGTCCCAACAATGAGCAGTTCTTC
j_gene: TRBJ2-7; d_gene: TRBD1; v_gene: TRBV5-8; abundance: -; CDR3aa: CASSNDRGWSEQYF; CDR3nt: TGTGCCAGCAGCAATGACAGGGGATGGTCCGAGCAGTACTTC
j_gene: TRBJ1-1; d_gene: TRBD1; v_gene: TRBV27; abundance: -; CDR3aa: CASSYGQGFPFF; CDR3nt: TGTGCCAGCAGTTACGGACAGGGGTTCCCTTTCTTT
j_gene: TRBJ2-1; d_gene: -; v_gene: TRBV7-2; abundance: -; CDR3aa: CASSRYLAGSYNEQFF; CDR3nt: TGTGCCAGCAGCAGATACCTAGCTGGGTCCTACAATGAGCAGTTCTTC
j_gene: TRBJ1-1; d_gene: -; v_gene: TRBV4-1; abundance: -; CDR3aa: CASSRLLPERETEAFF; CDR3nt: TGCGCCAGCAGCCGCCTACTCCCGGAGAGGGAGACTGAAGCTTTCTTT
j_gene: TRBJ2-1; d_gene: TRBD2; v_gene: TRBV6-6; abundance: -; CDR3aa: CASSYVAGGVNEQFF; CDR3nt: TGTGCCAGCAGTTACGTAGCGGGGGGAGTCAATGAGCAGTTCTTC
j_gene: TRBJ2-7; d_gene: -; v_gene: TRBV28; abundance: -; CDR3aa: CASSLVRDTGYEQYF; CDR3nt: TGTGCCAGCAGTTTAGTACGGGACACGGGATACGAGCAGTACTTC
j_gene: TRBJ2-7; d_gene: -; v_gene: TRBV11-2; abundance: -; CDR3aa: CASTALPPYEQYF; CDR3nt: TGTGCCAGCACCGCGTTACCTCCCTACGAGCAGTACTTC
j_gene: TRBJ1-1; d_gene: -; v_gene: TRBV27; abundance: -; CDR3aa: CASSFMNTEAFF; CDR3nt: TGTGCCAGCAGCTTTATGAACACTGAAGCTTTCTTT
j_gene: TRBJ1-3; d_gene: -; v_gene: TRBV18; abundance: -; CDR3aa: CASSPLEQGYTIYF; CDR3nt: TGTGCCAGCTCACCACTGGAACAGGGTTACACCATATATTTT
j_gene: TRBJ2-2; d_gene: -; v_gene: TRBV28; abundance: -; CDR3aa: CASRSGTNTGELFF; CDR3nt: TGTGCCAGCAGATCCGGGACGAACACCGGGGAGCTGTTTTTT
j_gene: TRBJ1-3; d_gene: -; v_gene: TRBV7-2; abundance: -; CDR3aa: CASSLVTSGNTIYF; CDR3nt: TGTGCCAGCAGCTTAGTGACTTCTGGAAACACCATATATTTT
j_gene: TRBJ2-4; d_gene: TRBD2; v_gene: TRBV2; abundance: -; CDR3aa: CASSLAGLAKNIQYF; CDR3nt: TGTGCCAGCAGTTTAGCGGGCCTAGCCAAAAACATTCAGTACTTC
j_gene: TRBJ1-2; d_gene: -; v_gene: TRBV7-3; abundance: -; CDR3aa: CASSPEGGFPTF; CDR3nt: TGTGCCAGCAGCCCGGAGGGGGGGTTCCCCACCTTC